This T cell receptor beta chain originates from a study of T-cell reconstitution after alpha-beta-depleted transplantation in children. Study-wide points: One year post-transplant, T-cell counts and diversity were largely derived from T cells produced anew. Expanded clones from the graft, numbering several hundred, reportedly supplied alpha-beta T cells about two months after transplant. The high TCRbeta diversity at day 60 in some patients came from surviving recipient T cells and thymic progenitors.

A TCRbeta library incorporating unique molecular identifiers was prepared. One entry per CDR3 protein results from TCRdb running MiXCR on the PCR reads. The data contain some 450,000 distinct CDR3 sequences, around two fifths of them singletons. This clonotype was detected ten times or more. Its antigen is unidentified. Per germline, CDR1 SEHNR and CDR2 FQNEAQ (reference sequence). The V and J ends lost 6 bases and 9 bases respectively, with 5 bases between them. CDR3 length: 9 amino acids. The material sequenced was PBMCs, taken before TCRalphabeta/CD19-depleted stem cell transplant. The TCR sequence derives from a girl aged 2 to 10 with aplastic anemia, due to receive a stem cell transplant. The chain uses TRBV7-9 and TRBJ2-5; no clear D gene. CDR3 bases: TGTGCCAGCAGAGTGCCCCAGTACTTC. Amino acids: CASRVPQYF.